The present T cell receptor beta chain was sequenced within a study of T cell changes during pregnancy in multiple sclerosis. Germline-derived CDR1 and CDR2 are SQVTM and ANQGSEA. The germline V and J ends were trimmed by 5 bases and 12 bases, with 14 bases remaining between them. The CDR3 sequence is 11 residues long. This table comes from immunoSEQ multiplex PCR, and its TCRdb copy is limited to in-frame clones, with some not included. The sample has 74,000 or so clones, approximately 92% seen once. This chain joins TRBV29-1 and TRBJ2-1; D perhaps matches TRBD2 (6 bases). The sequencing used CD4+ T cells from peripheral blood mononuclear cells, collected before pregnancy. The sequence derives from a female donor with multiple sclerosis, enrolled in a pregnancy study. DNA for the CDR3: TGCAGCGTTACTCCGGGACTGCCGCAGTTCTTC. Encoded protein: CSVTPGLPQFF.